Each of the 12 T cell receptor beta chains below was sequenced from the same sample in a study of identifying expanded T cells in peripheral blood. The table came from immunoSEQ multiplex PCR; TCRdb's copy has only in-frame clones and leaves some out. Counted here are approximately 90,000 clones, approximately 84% occurring once; the ten biggest clones make up 3.5% to 5.5%. Specimen: blood. These receptors all stem from a person aged 18-70 years in good health.

The rearrangement links TRBV27 to TRBJ1-4; no clear D. Germline V gives CDR1 MNHEY, CDR2 SMNVEV (reference sequence). This CDR3 contains 14 residues. Between the trimmed V and J ends, which lost 8 bases and 0 bases, there was a span of 10 bases. CDR3 coding DNA: TGTGCCAGCGGAGTTTTTGCAACTAATGAAAAACTGTTTTTT. Its translation: CASGVFATNEKLFF.

J is TRBJ2-7 and V is TRBV9; D possibly corresponds to TRBD1 (6 bases). V gave up 4 bases and J gave up 5 bases, with 16 bases separating them. CDR1 SGDLS and CDR2 YYNGEE come from the germline V gene. This CDR3 region has 14 residues. The CDR3 is CASSPEGGGNEQYF. As DNA, the CDR3 is TGTGCCAGCAGCCCCGAAGGGGGTGGGAACGAGCAGTACTTC.

The rearrangement uses TRBV6-5 and TRBJ1-2; possibly TRBD1 for D (5 bases). Per germline, CDR1 MNHEY and CDR2 SVGAGI. This CDR3 spans 12 amino acids. V lost 6 bases to trimming and J lost 8 bases, with 13 bases between them. The CDR3 is CASRGEGNGYTF. The DNA for the CDR3 is TGTGCCAGCAGGGGGGAGGGGAACGGCTACACCTTC.

V and J are TRBV6-4 and TRBJ2-1; 8 nucleotides line up with TRBD2. Germline assignment: CDR1 MRHNA and CDR2 SNTAGT. The CDR3 has 14 residues. V was clipped by 4 bases and J by 7 bases; unmatched bases: 6. CDR3 nucleotides: TGTGCCAGCAGTGTCGGGGGGGGCAGGAATGAGCAGTTCTTC. Its protein is CASSVGGGRNEQFF.

The chain combines TRBV5-1 with TRBJ1-1; TRBD1 matches at 8 bases. Unmatched junction bases numbered 12, after V lost 4 bases and J lost 1 base. This CDR3 spans 17 amino acids. Germline V gene sequence: CDR1 SGHRS, CDR2 YFSETQ. The CDR3 is CASSKGGTGTGNTEAFF. In nucleotides, the CDR3 is TGCGCCAGCAGCAAGGGGGGCACCGGGACAGGGAACACTGAAGCTTTCTTT.

This clone showed up just once. The CDR3: CASGHLGENAYEQYF. In DNA form, the CDR3 reads TGTGCCAGCGGTCATTTGGGGGAGAATGCCTACGAGCAGTACTTC. The chain has TRBV27 and TRBJ2-7, with D perhaps being TRBD1 or TRBD2 (5 bases each). The CDR3 extends over 15 amino acids. Germline V gives CDR1 MNHEY, CDR2 SMNVEV (reference sequence). Trimming stripped 8 bases from V and 2 bases from J, with 19 bases between.

The CDR3 nucleotides read TGTGCCAGTAGTAGTCACAGGGATGACACTGAAGCTTTCTTT. This translates into CASSSHRDDTEAFF. The chain has TRBV19 and TRBJ1-1; TRBD1 is a possible D gene (6 bases). Germline CDR1 LNHDA, CDR2 SQIVND (reference sequence). Trimming removed 4 bases at V and 3 bases at J, with 12 bases between. This CDR3 is built from 14 residues.

The chain joins TRBV29-1 to TRBJ2-7; D perhaps matches TRBD2 (6 bases). V lost 4 bases, J lost 3 bases, and 10 bases lay in between. CDR3 size: 12 residues. Germline CDR1 SQVTM, CDR2 ANQGSEA. The DNA for the CDR3 is TGCAGCGTTGGTAGCGGCCTCTACGAGCAGTACTTC. Translation: CSVGSGLYEQYF.

This clone was seen only once. This chain uses TRBV4-1 with TRBJ1-1, with TRBD1 as a possible D gene (5 bases). Germline assignment: CDR1 MGHRA and CDR2 YSYEKL. The CDR3 extends over 16 amino acids. V gave up 3 bases and J gave up 4 bases, with 18 bases separating them. DNA for the CDR3: TGCGCCAGCAGCCAGGAAATCGGGGCGAGGGGCACTGAAGCTTTCTTT. Its translation: CASSQEIGARGTEAFF.

The V call is TRBV27, the J call TRBJ1-5, with a possible D match to TRBD1 (5 bases). V was trimmed by 4 bases and J by 6 bases, leaving 13 bases between them. Germline values: CDR1 MNHEY, CDR2 SMNVEV (reference sequence). This CDR3 is built from 14 residues. The DNA for the CDR3 is TGTGCCAGCAGTTCGGGAGGGGTGATTCAGCCCCAGCATTTT. This codes for CASSSGGVIQPQHF.

V usage is TRBV6-6 and J usage is TRBJ1-1; D gene uncertain. V was trimmed by 3 bases and J by 11 bases, leaving 16 bases between them. CDR1 MNHNY and CDR2 SVGAGI come from the germline V gene (reference sequence). This CDR3 region has 13 residues. The CDR3 region has the DNA TGTGCCAGCAGTTATTGGACGGGAACTCACGCTTTCTTT. This encodes CASSYWTGTHAFF.

The V gene is TRBV5-1, the J gene TRBJ2-5; D unresolved. V lost 10 bases and J 4 bases, leaving 20 bases between the germline ends. The germline CDR1 and CDR2 sequences are SGHRS and YFSETQ. The CDR3 is made up of 14 amino acids. The CDR3 protein is CAANVDPTLETQYF. DNA for the CDR3: TGCGCCGCTAACGTCGACCCCACATTAGAGACCCAGTACTTC.